The source of this TCR beta chain is a study of patients and donors after allogeneic stem cell transplantation (dated by TCRdb to between 2020 and 2021). The V end gives up 2 bases and the J end 4 bases, leaving 7 bases in the junction not matched to a gene. Measured from the cysteine to the phenylalanine, the CDR3 is 16 residues long. The DNA shown is the 48-base CDR3, in frame from base 1. The germline V gene encodes CDR1 KGHSH and CDR2 LQKENI. Libraries came from RT-PCR. The sequencer listed for this sample is NextSeq 550. The public reads were run again by TCRdb, first through fastp at Q25 and then through MiXCR, and only productive beta chains were kept. Duplicate CDR3 protein sequences are folded into a single record with the most common DNA and genes. The table for this sample lists roughly 40,000 distinct CDR3 sequences; under 40% of them were counted only once. Of the sample, around 72% falls within the top ten clones.

Details on this clonotype: Its antigen remains unidentified. Nothing much larger sits one base from this clone, and base qualities are not available.

The TCR sequence derives from a human donor who was either an allogeneic HSCT recipient or a stem cell or donor lymphocyte infusion donor (not recorded which). It is not recorded whose cells these are; they may come from a transplant donor. Recombination connected TRBV18 to TRBJ2-3; TRBD2 lines up with 9 middle nucleotides. Sequencing input: blood, either unsorted or a sorted T cell fraction (not recorded which). The sequenced DNA: TGTGCCAGCTCACCAACTTTCCTAGCGGGACCAGATACGCAGTATTTT. Its protein product is CASSPTFLAGPDTQYF. With the rest looked up from the reference TRBV18 and TRBJ2-3 genes rather than sequenced, the full variable domain is NAGVMQNPRHLVRRRGQEARLRCSPMKGHSHVYWYRQLPEEGLKFMVYLQKENIIDESGMPKERFSAEFPKEGPSILRIQQVVRGDSAAYFCASSPTFLAGPDTQYFGPGTRLTVL.